Presented here are 16 T cell receptor beta chains from one specimen sequenced in a study of cytomegalovirus exposure and HLA in healthy donors. Profiled with immunoSEQ multiplex PCR; TCRdb holds only in-frame clones, not every one. The data contain 140,000 or so clones, around 90% of them seen just once; the ten biggest clones take up less than 5.5%. Sequenced material: PBMCs. The source of these receptors is a man younger than 30 in good health and CMV-seropositive.

The chain has TRBV28 and TRBJ1-2; TRBD1 might be the D (5 bases). Trimming took off 2 bases at V and 8 bases at J, with 12 bases between the two ends. Germline-derived CDR1 and CDR2 are MDHEN and SYDVKM. This CDR3 comprises 13 residues. The chain's CDR3 is CASSLGGGKGYTF. The CDR3 nucleotides are TGTGCCAGCAGTTTAGGGGGAGGGAAAGGCTACACCTTC.

The CDR3 reads CASSSLLAGRTDTQYF. Here the CDR3 DNA reads TGTGCCAGCAGTTCCCTTCTAGCGGGACGGACAGATACGCAGTATTTT. This chain connects TRBV27 to TRBJ2-3; 9 bases are a match to TRBD2. Per the germline V gene, CDR1 is MNHEY and CDR2 is SMNVEV (reference sequence). The ends lost 4 bases at V and 3 bases at J; junction bases unmatched: 8. The CDR3 loop spans 16 amino acids.

The chain employs TRBV19 and TRBJ2-7, with 9 nucleotides matching TRBD1. The CDR3 sequence is 12 residues long. CDR1 LNHDA and CDR2 SQIVND come from the germline V gene (reference sequence). The CDR3 loop is CSSGQGAYEQYF. CDR3 bases: TGTTCCTCGGGACAGGGAGCCTACGAGCAGTACTTC.

The chain joins TRBV4-2 to TRBJ2-7; D is perhaps TRBD2 (5 bases). The CDR3 has 14 residues. Trimming pared 0 bases from V and 2 bases from J, leaving 8 bases between. CDR1 and CDR2 (germline): LGHNA, YNFKEQ. DNA of the CDR3: TGTGCCAGCAGCCAAGATCGGGGAACCTACGAGCAGTACTTC. It codes for CASSQDRGTYEQYF.

The rearrangement joins TRBV5-1 to TRBJ2-7; 10 bases fit TRBD2. The V gene end was trimmed by 0 bases and the J gene end by 4 bases; junction bases not matched to a gene: 7. The CDR3 totals 16 residues. CDR1 is SGHRS, CDR2 YFSETQ, per germline. Written as DNA, the CDR3 is TGCGCCAGCAGCTTGGAAACTAGCGGGAAGGGGTACGAGCAGTACTTC. This translates into CASSLETSGKGYEQYF.

The chain employs TRBV6-5 and TRBJ1-2, with D possibly TRBD1 on 5 matching bases. V was clipped by 0 bases and J by 8 bases, with 16 bases between them. Germline V gene data show CDR1 as MNHEY and CDR2 as SVGAGI. The CDR3 runs to 15 residues. The CDR3 sequence: CASSYSIRTINGYTF. DNA for the CDR3: TGTGCCAGCAGTTACTCGATTAGGACAATTAACGGCTACACCTTC.

The V and J genes are TRBV28 and TRBJ1-2; D may be TRBD1 (6 bases). V was clipped by 3 bases and J by 8 bases, with 7 bases between them. Per the germline V gene, CDR1 is MDHEN and CDR2 is SYDVKM. The CDR3 is 11 amino acids. Written as DNA, the CDR3 is TGTGCCAGCAGTTTGAGGGGGGGCTACACCTTC. Protein product: CASSLRGGYTF.

The chain is built from TRBV14 and TRBJ1-1; a possible D gene is TRBD1 (5 bases). V dropped 1 base and J dropped 7 bases, with 13 bases sitting between them. The V gene's germline CDR1 is SGHDN and CDR2 FVKESK. The CDR3 runs 14 residues. The CDR3 nucleotides read TGTGCCAGCAGCCAAGTAGGGGCGCTTGGTGAAGCTTTCTTT. Encoded protein: CASSQVGALGEAFF.

The genes are TRBV19 and TRBJ2-7; 8 bases match TRBD1. After removal of 4 bases from V and 6 bases from J, the junction contained 11 bases not matched to a gene. Germline V CDR1 and CDR2: LNHDA, SQIVND (reference sequence). The CDR3 contains 15 residues. The CDR3, as DNA: TGTGCCAGTAGTAGAGGACAGGGACCACCCTCCGAGCAGTACTTC. This gives the protein CASSRGQGPPSEQYF.

This clone was observed a few times. The rearrangement links TRBV18 to TRBJ1-1; D remains ambiguous. The CDR3 totals 17 residues. CDR1 is KGHSH and CDR2 is LQKENI in the germline V gene. Trimming cost V 4 bases and J 1 base, with 19 bases left between them. The CDR3 loop is CASSRDDGPPKNTEAFF. The DNA of the CDR3 is TGTGCCAGCTCACGCGATGATGGGCCCCCGAAGAACACTGAAGCTTTCTTT.

The V call is TRBV7-8, the J call TRBJ2-2; a possible D gene is TRBD2 (6 bases). Germline-derived CDR1 and CDR2 are SGHVS and FQNEAQ. The CDR3 consists of 16 residues. Deletions cut 6 bases from V and 0 bases from J, with 14 bases between. This CDR3 is CASSTLAFANTGELFF. The CDR3 DNA reads as TGTGCCAGCAGTACTCTAGCGTTTGCGAACACCGGGGAGCTGTTTTTT.

The chain joins TRBV6-4 to TRBJ2-1, with 11 bases matching TRBD2. V shed 8 bases and J 0 bases; nucleotides not matched to a gene: 3. Germline CDR1 is MRHNA and CDR2 is SNTAGT. The CDR3 is made up of 15 amino acids. CDR3 protein: CASALAGDSYNEQFF. CDR3 nucleotide sequence: TGTGCCAGCGCACTAGCGGGAGACTCCTACAATGAGCAGTTCTTC.

Here the CDR3 reads CASSSRADTEAFF. For the CDR3, the DNA is TGCGCCAGCAGCTCGAGGGCGGACACTGAAGCTTTCTTT. J is TRBJ1-1 and V is TRBV5-1; D is unclear. The V gene's germline CDR1 is SGHRS and CDR2 YFSETQ. The CDR3 is 13 residues long. V gave up 3 bases and J gave up 3 bases, with 9 bases separating them.

V is TRBV7-3 and J is TRBJ2-7; D might be TRBD1 (6 bases). Looked up from germline, CDR1 is SGHTA and CDR2 is FQGTGA. The ends were cut back, 5 bases at V and 3 bases at J, with 17 bases in the middle. The CDR3 totals 15 residues. The CDR3 is CASSPQGTTVYEQYF. The CDR3 nucleotides are TGTGCCAGCAGCCCTCAAGGGACAACCGTCTACGAGCAGTACTTC.

Only a few counts were recorded for this clone. The V and J genes are TRBV19 and TRBJ1-2; no clear D gene. V was trimmed by 7 bases and J by 7 bases, leaving 19 bases between them. Germline-derived CDR1 and CDR2 are LNHDA and SQIVND (reference sequence). This CDR3 region has 14 residues. This CDR3 reads CASKQPLRLSGYTF. CDR3 nucleotides: TGTGCCAGTAAACAACCTCTCCGTCTCTCTGGCTACACCTTC.

The chain has TRBV9 and TRBJ1-3; D remains ambiguous. Germline CDR1 SGDLS, CDR2 YYNGEE. V lost 2 bases and J 4 bases, leaving 7 bases between the germline ends. CDR3 length equals 13 residues. The CDR3 sequence is CASSVVEGNTIYF. CDR3 nucleotide sequence: TGTGCCAGCAGCGTGGTCGAGGGAAACACCATATATTTT.